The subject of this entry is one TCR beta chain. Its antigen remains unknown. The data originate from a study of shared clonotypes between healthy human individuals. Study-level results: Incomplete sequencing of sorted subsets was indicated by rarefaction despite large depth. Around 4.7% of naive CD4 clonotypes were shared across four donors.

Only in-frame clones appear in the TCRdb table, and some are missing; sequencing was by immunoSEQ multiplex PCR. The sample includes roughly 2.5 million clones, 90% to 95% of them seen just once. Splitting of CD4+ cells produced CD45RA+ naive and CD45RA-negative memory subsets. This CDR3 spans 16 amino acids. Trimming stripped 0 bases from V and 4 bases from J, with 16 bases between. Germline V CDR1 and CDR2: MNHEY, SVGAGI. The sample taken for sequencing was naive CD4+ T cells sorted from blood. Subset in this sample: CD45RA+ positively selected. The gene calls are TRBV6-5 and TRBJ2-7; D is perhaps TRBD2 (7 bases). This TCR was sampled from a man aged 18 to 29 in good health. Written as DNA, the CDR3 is TGTGCCAGCAGTTACTCTGGGCGGGGGCCAAATTACGAGCAGTACTTC. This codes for CASSYSGRGPNYEQYF.